Below, 32 T cell receptor beta chains from the same sample are listed, as sequenced in a study of T cells after yellow fever vaccination. Using its own MiXCR run on the 5' RACE reads, TCRdb lists one record per CDR3 protein. The table shows 300,000 or so distinct CDR3 sequences, with about 4% occurring only once. The sequencing used PBMCs, collected 5 days after the yellow fever booster vaccination. These receptors were taken from a man younger than 35 who received the YFV17D yellow fever vaccine.

This clonotype was detected a few times. V gene TRBV20-1 combines with J gene TRBJ2-7, with D unclear. The CDR3 consists of 11 residues. Germline-derived CDR1 and CDR2 are DFQATT and SNEGSKA (reference sequence). Between the trimmed V and J ends, which lost 4 bases and 5 bases, there was a span of 9 bases. For the CDR3, the DNA is TGCAGTGCTAACGGAAGGGACGAGCAGTACTTC. It translates to CSANGRDEQYF.

This clonotype showed up many times. DNA for the CDR3: TGTGCCAGCAGCGTAAGCGGGGGGGCGCGTAATGAGCAGTTCTTC. Amino acids: CASSVSGGARNEQFF. V is TRBV7-9 and J is TRBJ2-1; 10 positions agree with TRBD2. Germline V CDR1 and CDR2: SEHNR, FQNEAQ (reference sequence). The CDR3 length is 15 residues. V dropped 5 bases and J dropped 7; count of bases not matched to a gene: 8.

This clonotype was seen at least ten times. The chain combines TRBV12-3 or TRBV12-4 with TRBJ1-2, with D possibly TRBD1 on 6 matching bases. CDR3 length: 13 amino acids. The V end lost 4 bases, the J end lost 4 bases, and 10 bases lay between the germline ends. The chain's CDR3 is CASSSTGSYGYTF. Here the CDR3 DNA reads TGTGCCAGCAGTTCGACAGGTTCCTATGGCTACACCTTC.

This clonotype was observed a handful of times. This chain connects TRBV4-1 to TRBJ2-1, with TRBD1 as a possible D gene (6 bases). Trimming took off 5 bases at V and 5 bases at J, with 16 bases between the two ends. The CDR3 covers 15 residues. CDR1 MGHRA and CDR2 YSYEKL come from the germline V gene. CDR3 coding DNA: TGCGCCAGCAGCTACGGAAGGACAGAGAACAATGAGCAGTTCTTC. Its protein is CASSYGRTENNEQFF.

The V call is TRBV5-4, the J call TRBJ2-7; D perhaps matches TRBD1 (6 bases). Germline lookup yields CDR1 SGHNT and CDR2 YYREEE (reference sequence). The CDR3 consists of 16 residues. V was clipped by 1 base and J by 2 bases, with 16 bases between them. This CDR3 reads CASSLLNGQTPYEQYV. The CDR3 DNA reads as TGTGCCAGCAGCTTGTTGAATGGACAGACGCCCTACGAGCAGTACGTC.

This chain joins TRBV20-1 and TRBJ2-3; D is undetermined. Germline assignment: CDR1 DFQATT and CDR2 SNEGSKA (reference sequence). The V and J ends lost 0 bases and 7 bases respectively, with 11 bases between them. The CDR3 totals 13 residues. In DNA form, the CDR3 reads TGCAGTGCTAGAGATATGGCTACCTATACGCAGTATTTT. Translation gives CSARDMATYTQYF.

The chain combines TRBV2 with TRBJ1-3; tentative D call: TRBD1 (5 bases). Between the trimmed V and J ends, which lost 8 bases and 8 bases, there was a span of 13 bases. This CDR3 has 12 amino acids. From germline, CDR1 is SNHLY and CDR2 FYNNEI. CDR3 DNA sequence: TGTGCCAGCGGCGGGACGTCTGACACCATATATTTT. Its translation: CASGGTSDTIYF. Complete variable domain (other parts from reference TRBV2 and TRBJ1-3): EPEVTQTPSHQVTQMGQEVILRCVPISNHLYFYWYRQILGQKVEFLVSFYNNEISEKSEIFDDQFSVERPDGSNFTLKIRSTKLEDSAMYFCASGGTSDTIYFGEGSWLTVV.

This clonotype has at least ten counts. The rearrangement uses TRBV27 and TRBJ2-1, with 8 bases matching TRBD1. The CDR3 runs 15 residues. V lost 3 bases to trimming and J lost 3 bases; unmatched junction nucleotides: 4. Germline-derived CDR1 and CDR2 are MNHEY and SMNVEV (reference sequence). The CDR3 region is CASSFGTGHYNEQFF. CDR3 sequence (DNA): TGTGCCAGCAGTTTTGGGACAGGCCACTACAATGAGCAGTTCTTC.

This clonotype has just a few counts. This rearrangement joins TRBV7-9 to TRBJ1-1; no clear D gene. V lost 10 bases, J lost 5 bases, and 14 bases lay in between. The CDR3 runs to 12 residues. Germline V CDR1 and CDR2: SEHNR, FQNEAQ (reference sequence). The CDR3 DNA reads as TGTGCCACCGTACGGTGGGGTACTGAAGCTTTCTTT. Protein sequence: CATVRWGTEAFF.

This clonotype has more than one count but fewer than ten. The CDR3 DNA follows: TGTGCCACCAGTGTCTCAGGGGAAACCGGGGAGCTGTTTTTT. Translated, it gives CATSVSGETGELFF. V and J are TRBV24-1 and TRBJ2-2; tentative D call: TRBD1 (6 bases). The CDR3 spans 14 residues. V was pared by 5 bases and J by 5 bases, with 11 bases between. CDR1 KGHDR and CDR2 SFDVKD come from the germline V gene.

This clonotype appeared a few times. V and J are TRBV6-5 and TRBJ1-4; a possible D gene is TRBD1 (6 bases). Trimming stripped 5 bases from V and 1 base from J, with 8 bases between. The CDR3 is 14 residues long. CDR1 and CDR2 (germline): MNHEY, SVGAGI. The CDR3 loop reads CASSAQGTNEKLFF. The CDR3 DNA is TGTGCCAGCAGTGCACAGGGAACTAATGAAAAACTGTTTTTT.

At least ten counts were recorded for this clonotype. The V gene is TRBV3-1, the J gene TRBJ1-6, with D hard to call. CDR3 size: 18 residues. V was pared by 0 bases and J by 2 bases, with 14 bases between. Germline values: CDR1 LGHDT, CDR2 YNNKEL (reference sequence). The CDR3 loop reads CASSQERAERTYNSPLHF. The CDR3 DNA is TGTGCCAGCAGCCAAGAAAGGGCCGAAAGAACCTATAATTCACCCCTCCACTTT. Filled out from reference TRBV3-1 and TRBJ1-6, the complete variable domain reads DTAVSQTPKYLVTQMGNDKSIKCEQNLGHDTMYWYKQDSKKFLKIMFSYNNKELIINETVPNRFSPKSPDKAHLNLHINSLELGDSAVYFCASSQERAERTYNSPLHFGNGTRLTVT.

The sample holds many counts of this clonotype. The chain has TRBV5-4 and TRBJ2-2; 8 bases agree with TRBD2. Per the germline V gene, CDR1 is SGHNT and CDR2 is YYREEE (reference sequence). The CDR3 is 15 amino acids. Germline trimming cut 4 bases from V and 5 bases from J; bases unmatched to any gene: 7. CDR3 loop: CASSPRTSLTGELFF. DNA of the CDR3: TGTGCCAGCAGCCCGAGGACTAGCCTAACCGGGGAGCTGTTTTTT.

The V call is TRBV6-6, the J call TRBJ1-5; possible D gene TRBD1, 5 bases. Germline CDR1 reads MNHNY; CDR2 reads SVGAGI (reference sequence). With 7 bases removed from V and 5 bases from J, the gap between germline ends came to 15 bases. CDR3 length: 14 amino acids. CDR3 residues: CASNPSGRDQPQHF. CDR3 DNA sequence: TGTGCCAGCAATCCGTCGGGCAGGGATCAGCCCCAGCATTTT.

This clonotype was seen a handful of times. DNA for the CDR3: TGTGCCAGCAGCTTGGACAGATCTTTCTACGAGCAGTACTTC. Protein sequence: CASSLDRSFYEQYF. The chain is built from TRBV7-8 and TRBJ2-7, with D possibly TRBD1 on 6 matching bases. The length of the CDR3 is 14 residues. The germline V gene has CDR1 SGHVS and CDR2 FQNEAQ. Trimming shortened V by 3 bases and J by 3 bases, and 12 bases separated the two germline ends.

This clonotype was detected a few times. The V gene is TRBV7-2, the J gene TRBJ2-2; 8 nucleotides match TRBD1. V lost 5 bases and J lost 2; bases outside the gene matches: 4. CDR1 and CDR2 from the germline V gene are SGHTA and FQGNSA. This CDR3 spans 15 amino acids. CDR3 in amino acids: CASSTGQGNTGELFF. The CDR3 DNA is TGTGCCAGCAGCACCGGACAGGGAAACACCGGGGAGCTGTTTTTT.

The chain combines TRBV12-3 or TRBV12-4 with TRBJ1-3; tentatively, D is TRBD1 (5 bases). V gave up 8 bases and J gave up 1 base, with 15 bases separating them. The CDR3 spans 15 residues. The CDR3 DNA follows: TGTGCCAGCCGAACAGGAATCTTATCTGGAAACACCATATATTTT. It yields the protein CASRTGILSGNTIYF.

This clonotype occurred many times. J is TRBJ1-2 and V is TRBV5-1; 9 nucleotides match TRBD1. V shed 6 bases and J 3 bases; nucleotides not matched to a gene: 6. The V gene's germline CDR1 is SGHRS and CDR2 YFSETQ. This CDR3 contains 14 residues. The CDR3 spells CASNLQGADYGYTF. The DNA of the CDR3 is TGCGCCAGCAACCTACAGGGGGCGGACTATGGCTACACCTTC.

In its sample, this clonotype was seen a few times. This rearrangement joins TRBV15 to TRBJ2-3, with TRBD2 matching 8 bases. The CDR3 contains 17 residues. Looked up from germline, CDR1 is LNHNV and CDR2 is YYDKDF (reference sequence). Germline trimming cut 0 bases from V and 2 bases from J; bases unmatched to any gene: 7. CDR3 DNA: TGTGCCACCAGCAGAGATTCCAGCGGGGGTACCACAGATACGCAGTATTTT. This gives the protein CATSRDSSGGTTDTQYF.

This clonotype was counted many times. The DNA of the CDR3 is TGTGCCAGCAGCTTAGACCCCGATGACAATGAGCAGTTCTTC. Translation gives CASSLDPDDNEQFF. The chain uses TRBV11-3 and TRBJ2-1, with D hard to call. V lost 0 bases to trimming and J lost 5 bases, with 8 bases between them. The CDR3 is 14 amino acids. Germline V gene data show CDR1 as SGHNT and CDR2 as YENEEA.

This clonotype was recorded a few times. This chain links TRBV2 with TRBJ2-3, with 13 positions matching TRBD2. The germline V gene encodes CDR1 SNHLY and CDR2 FYNNEI. The CDR3 runs to 18 residues. Losses at the gene ends were 4 bases for V and 2 bases for J; bases not matched to a gene: 9. DNA for the CDR3: TGTGCCAGCAGTGTGCCTCGACTAGCGGGGGGACCCACAGATACGCAGTATTTT. Translation gives CASSVPRLAGGPTDTQYF.

This clonotype was seen repeatedly, ten times or more. CDR3 nucleotide sequence: TGCGCCAGCAGCTCCCTTAGCGGGGAGGTCGCCGGGGAGCTGTTTTTT. Translation: CASSSLSGEVAGELFF. The chain carries TRBV5-1 and TRBJ2-2, with 8 positions matching TRBD2. This CDR3 comprises 16 residues. The ends lost 3 bases at V and 6 bases at J; junction bases unmatched: 10. Germline CDR1 and CDR2: SGHRS and YFSETQ.

This clonotype was seen more than once but under ten times. The genes are TRBV18 and TRBJ1-2; 12 bases line up with TRBD1. The V segment lost 3 bases and the J segment 8 bases; nucleotides outside the gene matches: 10. Germline V CDR1 and CDR2: KGHSH, LQKENI. This CDR3 contains 16 residues. This chain's CDR3 is CASSPLPGQGAIGYTF. The CDR3 DNA reads TGTGCCAGCTCACCCCTCCCGGGACAGGGGGCAATAGGCTACACCTTC.

The table lists this clonotype with a few counts. This chain connects TRBV25-1 to TRBJ2-2; 7 positions agree with TRBD2. Germline assignment: CDR1 MGHDK and CDR2 SYGVNS. Unmatched junction bases numbered 4, after V lost 4 bases and J lost 2 bases. The CDR3 consists of 15 residues. CDR3 residues: CASSAGLGNTGELFF. The CDR3 region has the DNA TGTGCCAGCAGTGCTGGACTAGGTAACACCGGGGAGCTGTTTTTT. The full variable domain, rest sourced from reference TRBV25-1 and TRBJ2-2, is EADIYQTPRYLVIGTGKKITLECSQTMGHDKMYWYQQDPGMELHLIHYSYGVNSTEKGDLSSESTVSRIRTEHFPLTLESARPSHTSQYLCASSAGLGNTGELFFGEGSRLTVL.

At least ten counts were recorded for this clonotype. The chain joins TRBV5-5 to TRBJ2-4; a weak D match, TRBD2 (6 bases). The CDR3 consists of 14 residues. V lost 4 bases and J lost 9, with 17 bases in between. The germline V gene has CDR1 SGHKS and CDR2 YYEKEE (reference sequence). The CDR3 DNA sequence: TGTGCCAGCAGCCAACAACCGGGGGTTGCCATTCAGTACTTC. Protein product: CASSQQPGVAIQYF.

This chain links TRBV29-1 with TRBJ2-6; D is unclear. Germline CDR1 SQVTM, CDR2 ANQGSEA. V was trimmed by 5 bases and J by 3 bases, leaving 8 bases between them. This CDR3 spans 13 amino acids. The CDR3 spells CSVWASGANVLTF. CDR3 coding DNA: TGCAGCGTTTGGGCGAGTGGGGCCAACGTCCTGACTTTC.

The V and J genes are TRBV19 and TRBJ2-7; 8 bases are a match to TRBD1. V shed 8 bases, J shed 3 bases, and the junction held 3 bases outside the gene matches. Germline V gene lookup returns CDR1 LNHDA and CDR2 SQIVND (reference sequence). The CDR3 contains 12 residues. The CDR3 is CASAGQVYEQYF. In DNA form, the CDR3 reads TGTGCCAGTGCGGGACAGGTCTACGAGCAGTACTTC.

The sample holds a few counts of this clonotype. The rearrangement joins TRBV7-3 to TRBJ2-2; 8 nucleotides match TRBD2. This CDR3 has 15 residues. Germline V gene sequence: CDR1 SGHTA, CDR2 FQGTGA. The ends lost 4 bases at V and 8 bases at J; junction bases unmatched: 9. The CDR3 sequence: CASSSPTSGTGELFF. Written as DNA, the CDR3 is TGTGCCAGCAGCTCACCTACTAGCGGTACGGGGGAGCTGTTTTTT. Full variable domain (remainder filled in from reference TRBV7-3 and TRBJ2-2): GAGVSQTPSNKVTEKGKYVELRCDPISGHTALYWYRQSLGQGPEFLIYFQGTGAADDSGLPNDRFFAVRPEGSVSTLKIQRTERGDSAVYLCASSSPTSGTGELFFGEGSRLTVL.

The rearrangement uses TRBV3-1 and TRBJ1-1; D remains unclear. Germline loops: CDR1 LGHDT, CDR2 YNNKEL (reference sequence). CDR3 length equals 11 residues. Trimming took 5 bases from V and 9 from J, leaving 10 bases between them. The chain's CDR3 is CASSFKGKAFF. The DNA for the CDR3 is TGTGCCAGCAGCTTCAAAGGGAAAGCTTTCTTT.

There are many counts of this clonotype. V usage is TRBV5-6 and J usage is TRBJ1-5; 7 bases agree with TRBD1. The junction had 5 bases not matched to a gene; V was cut back by 4 bases and J by 1 base. The CDR3 extends over 15 amino acids. Germline assignment: CDR1 SGHDT and CDR2 YYEEEE. The CDR3 DNA reads TGTGCCAGCAGCGCACAGGGGAGAAGCAATCAGCCCCAGCATTTT. Translated: CASSAQGRSNQPQHF.

The chain carries TRBV24-1 and TRBJ2-5; TRBD2 aligns across 9 bases. Germline lookup yields CDR1 KGHDR and CDR2 SFDVKD. With V trimmed by 5 bases and J by 5 bases, 5 bases remained unmatched. There are 14 residues in the CDR3. The CDR3 spells CATSGASGDETQYF. CDR3 DNA: TGTGCCACCAGTGGGGCTAGCGGGGACGAGACCCAGTACTTC.

This clonotype was seen many times. The V call is TRBV5-1, the J call TRBJ2-1, with TRBD1 matching 7 bases. Germline V gene data show CDR1 as SGHRS and CDR2 as YFSETQ. The CDR3 sequence is 13 residues long. Trimming removed 6 bases from V and 8 bases from J; junction bases left unmatched: 8. CDR3 coding DNA: TGCGCCAGCAAGTTCAGGGGGTCGGATGAGCAGTTCTTC. Its protein is CASKFRGSDEQFF. Variable domain in full (rest from reference TRBV5-1 and TRBJ2-1): KAGVTQTPRYLIKTRGQQVTLSCSPISGHRSVSWYQQTPGQGLQFLFEYFSETQRNKGNFPGRFSGRQFSNSRSEMNVSTLELGDSALYLCASKFRGSDEQFFGPGTRLTVL.